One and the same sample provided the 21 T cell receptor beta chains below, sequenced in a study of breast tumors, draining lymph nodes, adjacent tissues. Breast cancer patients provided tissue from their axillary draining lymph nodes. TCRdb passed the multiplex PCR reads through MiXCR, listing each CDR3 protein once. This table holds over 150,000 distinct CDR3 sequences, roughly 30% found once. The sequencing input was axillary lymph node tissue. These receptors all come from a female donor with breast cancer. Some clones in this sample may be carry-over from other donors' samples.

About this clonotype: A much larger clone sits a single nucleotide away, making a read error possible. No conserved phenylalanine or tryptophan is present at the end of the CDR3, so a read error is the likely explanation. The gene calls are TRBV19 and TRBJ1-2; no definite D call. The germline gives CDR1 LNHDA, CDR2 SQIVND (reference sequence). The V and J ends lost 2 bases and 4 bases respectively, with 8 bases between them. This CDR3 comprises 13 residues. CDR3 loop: CASSIMVSYGYTL. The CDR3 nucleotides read TGTGCCAGTAGTATAATGGTTAGCTATGGCTACACCCTC.

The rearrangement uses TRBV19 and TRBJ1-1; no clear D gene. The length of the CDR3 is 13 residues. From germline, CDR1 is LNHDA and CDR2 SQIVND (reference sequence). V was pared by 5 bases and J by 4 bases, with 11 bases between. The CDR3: CASSPPGSTEAFF. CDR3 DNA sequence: TGTGCCAGTAGTCCCCCGGGGAGCACTGAAGCTTTCTTT.

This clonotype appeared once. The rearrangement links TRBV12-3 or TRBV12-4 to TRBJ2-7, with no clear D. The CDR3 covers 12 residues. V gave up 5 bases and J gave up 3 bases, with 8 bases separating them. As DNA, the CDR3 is TGTGCCAGCAGTGACTCCGACTACGAGCAGTACTTC. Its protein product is CASSDSDYEQYF.

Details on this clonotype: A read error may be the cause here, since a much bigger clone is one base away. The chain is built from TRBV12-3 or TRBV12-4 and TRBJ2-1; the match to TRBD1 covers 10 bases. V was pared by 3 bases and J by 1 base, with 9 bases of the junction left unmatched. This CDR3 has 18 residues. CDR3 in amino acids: CASSFVVGGQGSYNEQFF. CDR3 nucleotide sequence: TGTGCCAGCAGTTTCGTGGTAGGGGGACAGGGGTCCTACAATGAGCAGTTCTTC.

The CDR3 here is CSARDIRLAGNTIYF. The CDR3 region has the DNA TGCAGTGCTAGAGATATCCGGCTAGCGGGAAACACCATATATTTT. The chain is built from TRBV20-1 and TRBJ1-3; the D is unclear. V gave up 0 bases and J gave up 4 bases, with 13 bases separating them. This CDR3 is built from 15 residues. Germline V gives CDR1 DFQATT, CDR2 SNEGSKA (reference sequence).

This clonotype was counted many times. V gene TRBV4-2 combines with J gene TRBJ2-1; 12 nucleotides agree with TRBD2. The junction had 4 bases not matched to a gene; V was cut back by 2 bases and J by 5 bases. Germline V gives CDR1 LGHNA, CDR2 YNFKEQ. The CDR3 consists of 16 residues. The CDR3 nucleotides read TGTGCCAGCAGCCAACCCAGACTAGCGGGAGACAATGAGCAGTTCTTC. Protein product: CASSQPRLAGDNEQFF.

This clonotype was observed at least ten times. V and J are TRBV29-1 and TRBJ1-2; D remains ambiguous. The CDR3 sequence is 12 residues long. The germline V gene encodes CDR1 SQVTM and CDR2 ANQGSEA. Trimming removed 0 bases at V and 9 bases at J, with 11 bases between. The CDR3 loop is CSVEDQPGSYTF. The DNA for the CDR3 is TGCAGCGTTGAAGATCAACCGGGAAGCTACACCTTC. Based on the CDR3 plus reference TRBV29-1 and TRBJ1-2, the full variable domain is SAVISQKPSRDICQRGTSLTIQCQVDSQVTMMFWYRQQPGQSLTLIATANQGSEATYESGFVIDKFPISRPNLTFSTLTVSNMSPEDSSIYLCSVEDQPGSYTFGSGTRLTVV.

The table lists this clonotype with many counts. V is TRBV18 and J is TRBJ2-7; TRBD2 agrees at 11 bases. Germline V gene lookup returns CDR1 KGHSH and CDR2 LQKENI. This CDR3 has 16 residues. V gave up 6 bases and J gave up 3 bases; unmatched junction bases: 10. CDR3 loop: CASSALAGDCCYEQYF. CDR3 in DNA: TGTGCCAGCTCCGCACTAGCGGGAGACTGTTGCTACGAGCAGTACTTC. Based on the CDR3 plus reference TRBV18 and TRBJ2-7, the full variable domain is NAGVMQNPRHLVRRRGQEARLRCSPMKGHSHVYWYRQLPEEGLKFMVYLQKENIIDESGMPKERFSAEFPKEGPSILRIQQVVRGDSAAYFCASSALAGDCCYEQYFGPGTRLTVT.

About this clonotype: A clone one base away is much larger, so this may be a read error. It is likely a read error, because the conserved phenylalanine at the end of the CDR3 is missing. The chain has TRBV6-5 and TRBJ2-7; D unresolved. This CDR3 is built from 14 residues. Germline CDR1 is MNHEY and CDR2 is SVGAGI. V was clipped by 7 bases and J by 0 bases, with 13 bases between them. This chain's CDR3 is CASIKGPSSYEQYL. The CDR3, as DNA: TGTGCCAGCATCAAAGGACCTAGCTCCTACGAGCAGTACCTC.

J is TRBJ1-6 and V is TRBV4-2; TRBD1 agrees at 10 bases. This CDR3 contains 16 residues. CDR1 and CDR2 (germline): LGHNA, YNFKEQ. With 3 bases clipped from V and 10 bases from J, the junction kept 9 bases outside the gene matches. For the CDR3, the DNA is TGTGCCAGCAGCCATCACGGACAGGGGGGGAACTCACCCCTCCACTTT. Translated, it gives CASSHHGQGGNSPLHF.

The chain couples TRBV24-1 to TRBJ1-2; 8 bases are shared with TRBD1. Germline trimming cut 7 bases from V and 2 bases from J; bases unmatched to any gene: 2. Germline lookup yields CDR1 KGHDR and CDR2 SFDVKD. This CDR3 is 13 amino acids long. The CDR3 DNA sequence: TGTGCCACCAGAGGACAGGGAAACTATGGCTACACCTTC. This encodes CATRGQGNYGYTF.

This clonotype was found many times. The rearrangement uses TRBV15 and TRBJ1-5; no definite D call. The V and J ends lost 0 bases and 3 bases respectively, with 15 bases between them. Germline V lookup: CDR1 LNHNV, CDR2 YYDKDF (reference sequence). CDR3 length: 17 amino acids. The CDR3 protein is CATSRERIPINNQPQHF. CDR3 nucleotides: TGTGCCACCAGCAGAGAGAGGATCCCGATCAACAATCAGCCCCAGCATTTT.

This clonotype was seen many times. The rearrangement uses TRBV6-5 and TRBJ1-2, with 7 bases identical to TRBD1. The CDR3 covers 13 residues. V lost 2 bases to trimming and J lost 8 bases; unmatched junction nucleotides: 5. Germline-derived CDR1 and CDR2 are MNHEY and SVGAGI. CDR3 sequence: CASSYRQGGGYTF. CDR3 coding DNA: TGTGCCAGCAGTTACCGACAGGGTGGCGGCTACACCTTC.

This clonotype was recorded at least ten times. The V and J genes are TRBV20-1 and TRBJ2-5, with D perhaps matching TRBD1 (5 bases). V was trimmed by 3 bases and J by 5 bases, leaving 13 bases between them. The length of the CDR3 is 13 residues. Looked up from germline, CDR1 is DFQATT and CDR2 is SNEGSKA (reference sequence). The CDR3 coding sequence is TGCAGTGCTAGTCAGGGCACAGGCGAGACCCAGTACTTC. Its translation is CSASQGTGETQYF.

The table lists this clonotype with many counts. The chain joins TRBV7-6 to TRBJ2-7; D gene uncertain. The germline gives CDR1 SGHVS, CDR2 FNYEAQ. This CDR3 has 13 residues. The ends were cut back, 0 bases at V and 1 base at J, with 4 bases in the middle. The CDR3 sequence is CASSLADSYEQYF. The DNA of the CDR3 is TGTGCCAGCAGCTTAGCTGATTCCTACGAGCAGTACTTC.

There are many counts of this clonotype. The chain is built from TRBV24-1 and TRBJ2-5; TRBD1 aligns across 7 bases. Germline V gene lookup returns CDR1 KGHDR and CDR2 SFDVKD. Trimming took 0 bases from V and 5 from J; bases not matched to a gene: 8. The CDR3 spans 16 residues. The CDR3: CATSDLQDRVPETQYF. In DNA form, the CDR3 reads TGTGCCACCAGTGATTTGCAAGACAGGGTTCCCGAGACCCAGTACTTC.

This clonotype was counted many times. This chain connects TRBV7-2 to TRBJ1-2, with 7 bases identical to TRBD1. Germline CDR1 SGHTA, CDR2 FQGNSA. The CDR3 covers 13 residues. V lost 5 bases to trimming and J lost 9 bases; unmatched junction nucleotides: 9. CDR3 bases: TGTGCCAGCAGCCTATCGACAGGGTTTAGCTACACCTTC. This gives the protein CASSLSTGFSYTF.

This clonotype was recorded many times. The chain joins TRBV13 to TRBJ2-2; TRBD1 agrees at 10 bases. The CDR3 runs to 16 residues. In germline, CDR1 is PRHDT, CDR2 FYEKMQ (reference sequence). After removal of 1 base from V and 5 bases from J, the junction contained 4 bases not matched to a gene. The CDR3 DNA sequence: TGTGCCAGCAGCTTAGCGGGACAGGGGTATACCGGGGAGCTGTTTTTT. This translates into CASSLAGQGYTGELFF.

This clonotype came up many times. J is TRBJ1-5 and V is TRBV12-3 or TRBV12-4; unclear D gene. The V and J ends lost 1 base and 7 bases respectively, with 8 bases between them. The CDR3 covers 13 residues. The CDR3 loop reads CASSLGVAQPQHF. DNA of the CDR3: TGTGCCAGCAGTTTAGGGGTGGCGCAGCCCCAGCATTTT.

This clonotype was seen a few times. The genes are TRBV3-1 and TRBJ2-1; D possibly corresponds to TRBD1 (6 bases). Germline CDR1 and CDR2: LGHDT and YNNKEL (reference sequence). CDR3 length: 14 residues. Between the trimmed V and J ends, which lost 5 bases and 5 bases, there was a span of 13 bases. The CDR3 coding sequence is TGTGCCAGCAGCTTACCGACAGGAGACAATGAGCAGTTCTTC. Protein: CASSLPTGDNEQFF.

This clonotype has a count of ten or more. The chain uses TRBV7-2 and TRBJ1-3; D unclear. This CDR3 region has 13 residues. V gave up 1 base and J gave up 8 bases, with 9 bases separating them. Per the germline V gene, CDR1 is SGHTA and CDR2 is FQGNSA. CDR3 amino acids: CASSLDRGDTIYF. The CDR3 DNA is TGTGCCAGCAGCTTAGATCGTGGGGACACCATATATTTT.